This record concerns one TCR beta chain sequence. These data belong to a study of blood T cell repertoires in COVID-19. Study-wide context: Donors in the United States, Italy and Spain gave samples during acute or convalescent COVID-19. Sources were T cells, B-cell-depleted T cells, or PBMCs; the material itself was cDNA or gDNA.

Original methodology: Reference gene primer amplification gave nucleated cell count estimates. The repertoire was sequenced with immunoSEQ multiplex PCR; TCRdb's copy has only in-frame clones and lacks some. V and J calls and clone size come straight from that table; D and trimming were deduced from the DNA. The profile shows fewer than 350,000 clones, less than 90% of them singletons. The CDR3 totals 14 residues. V was clipped by 0 bases and J by 0 bases, with 6 bases between them. Germline V CDR1 and CDR2: SGDLS, YYNGEE. This sequence originates from a woman between 25 and 40 years old with COVID-19, enrolled during active disease. The gene calls are TRBV9 and TRBJ1-1; D unresolved. Input material: peripheral blood. DNA for the CDR3: TGTGCCAGCAGCGTAGGTCAGTTGAACACTGAAGCTTTCTTT. This encodes CASSVGQLNTEAFF.